This T cell receptor (beta chain) was recovered during a study of CD8+ T cells in alopecia areata. Study-wide points: Scalp and blood samples kept many expanded lesional clones throughout tofacitinib. Scalp repertoires also include resident alphabeta T cells from normal skin. One nonresponder leaves baseline CD8+ expansion's link to response uncertain. Tofacitinib significantly reduced both scalp clonality and expanded CD8+ clones among the top 100.

Sequencing templates came from extracted RNA that was reverse transcribed into cDNA. The protocol was immunoSEQ multiplex PCR, while the TCRdb copy is restricted to in-frame clones and leaves out a portion. Of roughly 73,000 clones in the sample, approximately 29% are singletons; the top ten hold about 16%. Treatment here: oral pan-JAK inhibitor, 5-10 mg twice daily. The CDR3 covers 15 residues. V was pared by 5 bases and J by 1 base, with 6 bases of the junction left unmatched. Germline V gene lookup returns CDR1 MRHNA and CDR2 SNTAGT. As regards this clone: The antigen is undetermined.

This sequence was found in a human donor with alopecia areata. Sequenced here: CD8+ T cells sorted from blood, sampled at week 4, from a patient treated with tofacitinib. The chain combines TRBV6-4 with TRBJ2-3; TRBD2 aligns across 7 bases. The CDR3 spells CASSRVAGGTDTQYF. CDR3 nucleotides: TGTGCCAGCAGTCGGGTGGCGGGAGGCACAGATACGCAGTATTTT.